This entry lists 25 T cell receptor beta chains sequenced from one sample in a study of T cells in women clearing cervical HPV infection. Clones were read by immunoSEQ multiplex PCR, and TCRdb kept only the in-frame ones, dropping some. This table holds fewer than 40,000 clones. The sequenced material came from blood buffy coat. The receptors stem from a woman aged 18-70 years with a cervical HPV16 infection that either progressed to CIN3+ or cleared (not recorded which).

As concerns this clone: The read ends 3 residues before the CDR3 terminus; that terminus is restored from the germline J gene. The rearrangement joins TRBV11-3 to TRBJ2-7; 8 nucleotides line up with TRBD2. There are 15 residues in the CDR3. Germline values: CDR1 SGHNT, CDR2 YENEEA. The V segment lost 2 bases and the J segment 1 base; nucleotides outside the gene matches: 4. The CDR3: CASSLFSGDSYEQYF. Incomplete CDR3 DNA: TGTGCCAGCAGCTTATTTAGCGGGGATTCCTACGAG.

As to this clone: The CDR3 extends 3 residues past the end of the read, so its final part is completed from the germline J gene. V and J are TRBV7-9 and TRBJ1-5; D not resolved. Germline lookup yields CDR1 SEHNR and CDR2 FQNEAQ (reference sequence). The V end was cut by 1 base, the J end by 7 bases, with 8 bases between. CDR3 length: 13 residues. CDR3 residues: CASSLGAVQPQHF. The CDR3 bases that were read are TGTGCCAGCAGCTTAGGTGCAGTGCAGCCC.

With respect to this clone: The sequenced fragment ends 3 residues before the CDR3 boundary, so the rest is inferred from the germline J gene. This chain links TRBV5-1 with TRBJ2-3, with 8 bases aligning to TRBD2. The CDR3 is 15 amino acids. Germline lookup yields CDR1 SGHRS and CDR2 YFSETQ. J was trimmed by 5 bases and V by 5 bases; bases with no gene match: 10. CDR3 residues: CASRAAGVEGDTQYF. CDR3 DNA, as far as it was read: TGCGCCAGCAGGGCAGCGGGAGTTGAGGGAGATACG.

Here the CDR3 reads CASSLGRGPNEQYF. Partial CDR3 DNA: TGTGCCAGCAGCTTAGGCAGGGGGCCCAACGAG. The chain has TRBV11-2 and TRBJ2-7; the match to TRBD1 covers 8 bases. The read finishes 3 residues shy of the CDR3 end, and the germline J gene is used to complete it. V lost 1 base to trimming and J lost 5 bases; unmatched junction nucleotides: 4. Germline values: CDR1 SGHAT, CDR2 FQNNGV. The CDR3 spans 14 residues. Filled out from reference TRBV11-2 and TRBJ2-7, the complete variable domain reads EAGVAQSPRYKIIEKRQSVAFWCNPISGHATLYWYQQILGQGPKLLIQFQNNGVVDDSQLPKDRFSAERLKGVDSTLKIQPAKLEDSAVYLCASSLGRGPNEQYFGPGTRLTVT.

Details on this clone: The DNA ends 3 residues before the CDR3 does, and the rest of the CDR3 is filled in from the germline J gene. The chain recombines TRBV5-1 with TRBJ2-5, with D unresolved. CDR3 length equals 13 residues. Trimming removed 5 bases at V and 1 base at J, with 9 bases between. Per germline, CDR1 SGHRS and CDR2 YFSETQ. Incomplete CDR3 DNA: TGCGCCAGCAGTGCTAGGTCCCAAGAGACC. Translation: CASSARSQET. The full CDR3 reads CASSARSQETQYF.

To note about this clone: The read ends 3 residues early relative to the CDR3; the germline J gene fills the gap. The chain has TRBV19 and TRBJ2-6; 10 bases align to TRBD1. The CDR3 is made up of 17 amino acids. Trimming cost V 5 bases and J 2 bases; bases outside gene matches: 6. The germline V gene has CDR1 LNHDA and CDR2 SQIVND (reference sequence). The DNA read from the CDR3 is TGTGCCAGTAGTCCCGGGACAGGGGAGACTGGGGCCAACGTC. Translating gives CASSPGTGETGANV. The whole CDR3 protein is CASSPGTGETGANVLTF.

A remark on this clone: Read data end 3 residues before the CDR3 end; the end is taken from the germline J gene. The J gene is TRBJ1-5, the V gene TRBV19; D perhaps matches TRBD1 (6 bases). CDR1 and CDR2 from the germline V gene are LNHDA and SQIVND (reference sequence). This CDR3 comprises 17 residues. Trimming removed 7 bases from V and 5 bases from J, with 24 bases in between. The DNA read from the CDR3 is TGTGCCAGTAATAACCCTTTTGGCGGCAGGGGCTATCAGCCC. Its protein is CASNNPFGGRGYQP. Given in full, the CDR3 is CASNNPFGGRGYQPQHF.

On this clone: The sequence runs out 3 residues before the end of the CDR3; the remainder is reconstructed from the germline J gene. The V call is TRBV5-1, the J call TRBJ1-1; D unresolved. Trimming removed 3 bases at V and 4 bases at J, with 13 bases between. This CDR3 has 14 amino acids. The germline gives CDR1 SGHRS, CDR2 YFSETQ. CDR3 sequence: CASSSDLASTEAFF. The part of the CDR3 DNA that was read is TGCGCCAGCAGCTCCGACTTGGCTAGCACTGAA.

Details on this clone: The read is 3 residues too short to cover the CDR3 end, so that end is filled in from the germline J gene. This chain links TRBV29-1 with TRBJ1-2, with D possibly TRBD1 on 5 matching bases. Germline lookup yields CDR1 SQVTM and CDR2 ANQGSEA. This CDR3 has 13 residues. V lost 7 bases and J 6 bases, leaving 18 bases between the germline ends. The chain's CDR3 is CSAGGWRLDGYTF. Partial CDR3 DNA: TGCAGCGCCGGGGGGTGGCGGTTAGATGGC. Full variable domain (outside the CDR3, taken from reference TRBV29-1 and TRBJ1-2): SAVISQKPSRDICQRGTSLTIQCQVDSQVTMMFWYRQQPGQSLTLIATANQGSEATYESGFVIDKFPISRPNLTFSTLTVSNMSPEDSSIYLCSAGGWRLDGYTFGSGTRLTVV.

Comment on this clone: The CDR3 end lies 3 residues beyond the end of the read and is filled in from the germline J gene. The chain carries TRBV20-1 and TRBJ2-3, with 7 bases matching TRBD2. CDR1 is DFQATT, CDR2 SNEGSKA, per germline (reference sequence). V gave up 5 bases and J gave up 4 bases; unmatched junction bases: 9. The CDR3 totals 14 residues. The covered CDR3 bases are TGCAGTGCTTTCTGGGGGGGTTATTCAGATACG. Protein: CSAFWGGYSDT. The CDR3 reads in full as CSAFWGGYSDTQYF.

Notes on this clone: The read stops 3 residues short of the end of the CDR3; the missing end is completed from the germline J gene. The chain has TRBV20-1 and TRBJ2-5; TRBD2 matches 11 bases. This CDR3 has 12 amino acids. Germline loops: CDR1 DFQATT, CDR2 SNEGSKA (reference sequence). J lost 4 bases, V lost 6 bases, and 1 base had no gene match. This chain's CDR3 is CSATSGRETQYF. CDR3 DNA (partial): TGCAGTGCCACTAGCGGGAGAGAGACC.

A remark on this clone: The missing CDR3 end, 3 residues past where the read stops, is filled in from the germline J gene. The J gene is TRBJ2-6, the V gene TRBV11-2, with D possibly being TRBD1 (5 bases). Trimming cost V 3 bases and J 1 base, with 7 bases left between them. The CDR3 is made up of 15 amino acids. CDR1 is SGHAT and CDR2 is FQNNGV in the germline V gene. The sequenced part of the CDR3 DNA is TGTGCCAGCAGCTTGGGGCGGTCTGGGGCCAACGTC. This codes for CASSLGRSGANV. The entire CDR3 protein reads CASSLGRSGANVLTF.

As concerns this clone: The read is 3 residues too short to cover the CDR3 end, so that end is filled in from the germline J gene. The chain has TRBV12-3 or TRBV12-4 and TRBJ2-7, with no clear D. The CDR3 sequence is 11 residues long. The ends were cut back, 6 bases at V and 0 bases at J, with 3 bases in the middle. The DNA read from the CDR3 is TGTGCCAGCAGCGTCTCCTACGAG. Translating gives CASSVSYE. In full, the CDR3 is CASSVSYEQYF.

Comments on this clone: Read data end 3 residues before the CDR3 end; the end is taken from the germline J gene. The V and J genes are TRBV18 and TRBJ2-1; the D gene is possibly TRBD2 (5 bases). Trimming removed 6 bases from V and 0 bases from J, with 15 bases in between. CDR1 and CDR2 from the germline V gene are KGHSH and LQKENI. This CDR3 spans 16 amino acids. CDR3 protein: CASSPLAGSSYNEQFF. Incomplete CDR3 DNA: TGTGCCAGCTCTCCGCTGGCGGGTAGCTCCTACAATGAG.

CDR3 DNA, as far as it was read: TGTGCCAGCTTCCTAATGGCCGGAGGGGGCCAAGAGACC. Translating it yields CASFLMAGGGQET. The whole CDR3 sequence reads CASFLMAGGGQETQYF. This chain connects TRBV2 to TRBJ2-5; perhaps D is TRBD1 or TRBD2 (6 bases each). The read comes to an end 3 residues before the CDR3 does, leaving the germline J gene to fill in the end. Germline CDR1 and CDR2: SNHLY and FYNNEI. This CDR3 spans 16 amino acids. V was clipped by 8 bases and J by 1 base, with 20 bases between them. The variable domain in full, completed from reference TRBV2 and TRBJ2-5, reads EPEVTQTPSHQVTQMGQEVILRCVPISNHLYFYWYRQILGQKVEFLVSFYNNEISEKSEIFDDQFSVERPDGSNFTLKIRSTKLEDSAMYFCASFLMAGGGQETQYFGPGTRLLVL.

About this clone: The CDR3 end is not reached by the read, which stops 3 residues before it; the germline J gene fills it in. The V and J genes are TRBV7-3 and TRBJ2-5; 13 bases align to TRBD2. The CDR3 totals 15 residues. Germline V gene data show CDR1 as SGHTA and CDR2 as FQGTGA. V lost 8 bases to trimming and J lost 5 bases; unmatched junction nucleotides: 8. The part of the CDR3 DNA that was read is TGTGCCAGCTCGCCGACTAGCGGGAGGCCGGAGACC. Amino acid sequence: CASSPTSGRPET. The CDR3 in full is CASSPTSGRPETQYF.

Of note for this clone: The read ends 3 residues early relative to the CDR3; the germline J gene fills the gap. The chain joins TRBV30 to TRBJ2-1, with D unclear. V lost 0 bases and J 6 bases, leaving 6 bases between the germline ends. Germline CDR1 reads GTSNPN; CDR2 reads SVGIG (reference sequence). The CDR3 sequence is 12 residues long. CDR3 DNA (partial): TGTGCCTGGAGTGTTTCCCGCAATGAG. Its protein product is CAWSVSRNE. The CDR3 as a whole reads CAWSVSRNEQFF.

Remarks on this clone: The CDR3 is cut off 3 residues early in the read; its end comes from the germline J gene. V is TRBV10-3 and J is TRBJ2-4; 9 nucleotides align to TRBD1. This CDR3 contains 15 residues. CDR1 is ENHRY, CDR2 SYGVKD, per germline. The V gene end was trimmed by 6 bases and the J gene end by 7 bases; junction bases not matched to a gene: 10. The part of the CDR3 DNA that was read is TGTGCCATCAGCATGGGACAGGGAGCGGAGAACATT. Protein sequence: CAISMGQGAENI. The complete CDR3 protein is CAISMGQGAENIQYF.

The DNA read from the CDR3 is TGTGCCAGCAGTGGTGCTACCCGGAATCAGCCC. As protein: CASSGATRNQP. The entire CDR3 protein is CASSGATRNQPQHF. V is TRBV2 and J is TRBJ1-5, with D unclear. Read coverage stops 3 residues before the CDR3 terminus; the germline J gene supplies the remainder. CDR1 is SNHLY, CDR2 FYNNEI, per germline. Trimming shortened V by 4 bases and J by 4 bases, and 11 bases separated the two germline ends. This CDR3 has 14 residues.

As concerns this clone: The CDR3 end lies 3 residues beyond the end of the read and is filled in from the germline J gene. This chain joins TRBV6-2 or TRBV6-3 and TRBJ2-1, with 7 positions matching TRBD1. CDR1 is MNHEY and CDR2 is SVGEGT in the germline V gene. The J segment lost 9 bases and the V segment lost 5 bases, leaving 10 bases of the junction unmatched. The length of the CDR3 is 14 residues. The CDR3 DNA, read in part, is TGTGCCAGCAGTAACCTAGGGGGCCTAACTGAG. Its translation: CASSNLGGLTE. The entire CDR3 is CASSNLGGLTEQFF.

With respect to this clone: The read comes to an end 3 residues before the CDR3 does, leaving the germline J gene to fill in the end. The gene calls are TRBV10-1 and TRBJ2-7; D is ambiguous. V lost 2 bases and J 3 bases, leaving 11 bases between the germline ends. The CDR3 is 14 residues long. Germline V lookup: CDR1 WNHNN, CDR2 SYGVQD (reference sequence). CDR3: CASSETPNHYEQYF. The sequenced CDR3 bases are TGCGCCAGCAGTGAGACACCAAACCACTACGAG.

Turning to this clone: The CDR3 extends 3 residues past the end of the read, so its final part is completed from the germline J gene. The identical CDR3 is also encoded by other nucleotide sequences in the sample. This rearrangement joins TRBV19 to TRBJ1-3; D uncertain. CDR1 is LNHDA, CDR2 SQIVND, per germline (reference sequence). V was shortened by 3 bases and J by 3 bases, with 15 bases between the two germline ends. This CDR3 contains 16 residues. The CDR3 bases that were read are TGTGCCAGTAGTATTGAAGGTCCCGGGTTTGGAAACACC. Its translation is CASSIEGPGFGNT. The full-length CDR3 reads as CASSIEGPGFGNTIYF.

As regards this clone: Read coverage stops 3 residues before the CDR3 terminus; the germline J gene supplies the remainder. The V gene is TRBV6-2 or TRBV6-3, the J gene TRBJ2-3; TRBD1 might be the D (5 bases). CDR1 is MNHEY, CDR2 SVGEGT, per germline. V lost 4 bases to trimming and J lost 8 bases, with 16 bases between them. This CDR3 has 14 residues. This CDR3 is CASSSRVGLRTQYF. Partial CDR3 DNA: TGTGCCAGCAGTTCCCGGGTGGGGCTTCGTACG.

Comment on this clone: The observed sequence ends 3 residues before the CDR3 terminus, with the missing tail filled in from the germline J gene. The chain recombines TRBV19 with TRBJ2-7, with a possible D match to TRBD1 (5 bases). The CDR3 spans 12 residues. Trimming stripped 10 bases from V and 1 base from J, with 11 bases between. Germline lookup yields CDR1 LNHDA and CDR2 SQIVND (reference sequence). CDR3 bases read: TGTGCCACCTCGGACATATCCTACGAG. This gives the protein CATSDISYE. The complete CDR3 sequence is CATSDISYEQYF.

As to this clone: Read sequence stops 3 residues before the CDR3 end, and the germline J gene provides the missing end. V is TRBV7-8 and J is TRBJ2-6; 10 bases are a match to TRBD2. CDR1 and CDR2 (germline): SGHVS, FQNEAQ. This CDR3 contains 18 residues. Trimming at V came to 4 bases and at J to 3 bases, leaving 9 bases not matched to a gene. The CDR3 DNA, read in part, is TGTGCCAGCAGCTCGAGGACTAGCGGTAGGCGTGGGGCCAACGTC. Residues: CASSSRTSGRRGANV. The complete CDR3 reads CASSSRTSGRRGANVLTF.